This TCR beta chain was found in a study of blood T cell repertoires in COVID-19. For the study at large: From T cells, B-cell-depleted T cells, or PBMCs came the material, which was cDNA or gDNA.

TCRdb's copy holds only in-frame clones and misses some; the assay was immunoSEQ multiplex PCR. Of under 150,000 clones in the sample, more than 75% were seen once. CDR1 and CDR2 (germline): SGHDN, FVKESK. The V gene lost 0 bases and the J gene lost 4 bases, with 12 bases spanning the gap. CDR3 length equals 15 residues. The chain couples TRBV14 to TRBJ1-1, with D perhaps TRBD1 (6 bases). This receptor was taken from a man aged 35 to 55 with acute or convalescent COVID-19. The sequenced sample consisted of peripheral blood. CDR3 nucleotides: TGTGCCAGCAGCCAAGAAGGGACAATACTCACTGAAGCTTTCTTT. It translates to CASSQEGTILTEAFF.